The subject of this entry is one T cell receptor beta chain. The sample is drawn from a study of blood T cell repertoires in COVID-19. Study information: PBMCs, B-cell-depleted T cells, or T cells were the source of the cDNA or gDNA that made up the material.

CDR3 length equals 14 residues. The germline CDR1 and CDR2 sequences are SNHLY and FYNNEI. The V end was cut by 5 bases, the J end by 5 bases, with 13 bases between. Methods used by the authors: Nucleated cell number was recorded as an estimate derived from reference gene primer amplification. Clones were sequenced by immunoSEQ multiplex PCR, and TCRdb holds only the in-frame ones, with some missing. V and J calls and clone size are copied from that table; D and trimming were computed from the DNA. The data hold around 20,000 clones, with more than 70% observed a single time. Individuals aged roughly 18 to 95 years were recruited from about two dozen US areas.

The receptor comes from a young woman who had recovered from COVID-19. The sample was PBMCs or T cells enriched from blood (not recorded which). The genes are TRBV2 and TRBJ1-5, with D possibly matching TRBD1 (6 bases). The CDR3 spells CASSPTGTDQPQHF. For the CDR3, the DNA is TGTGCCAGCAGTCCTACAGGGACGGATCAGCCCCAGCATTTT.